This entry lists 29 T cell receptor beta chains sequenced from one sample in a study of OX40 agonist ivuxolimab in advanced cancers. The library was prepared using the immunoSEQ multiplex PCR assay. Imported from immuneACCESS, the table was reduced by TCRdb to in-frame sequences with V and J called. These copies leave out some clones; in studies compared against another copy, an unresolved V gene accounts for under half, and the cause of the remainder is not known. For this sample there are about 77,000 clones; around four fifths appear just once. The ten largest account for 0.76% of the sample. Sequenced material: CD4+ or CD8+ T cells sorted from blood, taken in a trial of the OX40 agonist ivuxolimab. These TCRs come from an adult with an advanced solid tumor such as melanoma, head and neck, liver or kidney cancer.

This clone was recorded only once. The rearrangement links TRBV28 to TRBJ1-1; TRBD1 matches at 9 bases. CDR1 is MDHEN, CDR2 SYDVKM, per germline. This CDR3 spans 14 amino acids. The V gene end was trimmed by 5 bases and the J gene end by 7 bases; junction bases not matched to a gene: 8. CDR3 in amino acids: CASSTGQGRSEAFF. In nucleotides, the CDR3 is TGTGCCAGCAGTACCGGACAGGGGAGAAGTGAAGCTTTCTTT.

The chain carries TRBV7-6 and TRBJ1-1, with a possible D match to TRBD1 (6 bases). This CDR3 has 13 residues. Trimming removed 7 bases from V and 7 bases from J, with 16 bases in between. Germline-derived CDR1 and CDR2 are SGHVS and FNYEAQ. CDR3 DNA: TGTGCCAGCATGGGGGCTGGTCTGAGTGAAGCTTTCTTT. It codes for CASMGAGLSEAFF.

The J gene is TRBJ1-1, the V gene TRBV10-3, with D maybe TRBD1 (5 bases). The CDR3 covers 12 residues. With 5 bases removed from V and 1 base from J, the gap between germline ends came to 5 bases. Germline assignment: CDR1 ENHRY and CDR2 SYGVKD. CDR3 in DNA: TGTGCCATCAGTCAGGGGAACACTGAAGCTTTCTTT. Translating gives CAISQGNTEAFF.

This chain's CDR3 is CASSSGLLSSGNTIYF. The CDR3 DNA reads as TGTGCCAGCAGTTCCGGACTCCTTAGCTCTGGAAACACCATATATTTT. The chain links TRBV6-6 to TRBJ1-3; D uncertain. CDR3 size: 16 residues. From germline, CDR1 is MNHNY and CDR2 SVGAGI (reference sequence). V was shortened by 4 bases and J by 0 bases, with 13 bases between the two germline ends.

The gene calls are TRBV11-3 and TRBJ1-2; D gene ambiguous. The CDR3 spans 14 residues. The V gene's germline CDR1 is SGHNT and CDR2 YENEEA. With 5 bases removed from V and 4 bases from J, the gap between germline ends came to 14 bases. The CDR3 DNA is TGTGCCAGCAGCACCCAGCCCCCGATCTATGGCTACACCTTC. It specifies CASSTQPPIYGYTF.

The chain recombines TRBV5-1 with TRBJ1-6; 7 nucleotides line up with TRBD1. The CDR3 loop spans 14 amino acids. Unmatched junction bases numbered 5, after V lost 5 bases and J lost 6 bases. Germline CDR1 SGHRS, CDR2 YFSETQ. The chain's CDR3 is CASSRTGSNSPLHF. The CDR3 DNA sequence: TGCGCCAGCAGTAGGACAGGATCTAATTCACCCCTCCACTTT.

This chain joins TRBV11-2 and TRBJ1-5; 7 bases fit TRBD1. J gave up 7 bases and V 0 bases, and 3 bases lay outside the gene matches. The CDR3 sequence is 14 residues long. The germline gives CDR1 SGHAT, CDR2 FQNNGV. CDR3 in DNA: TGTGCCAGCAGCTTAGAGCCAGGGGGGCAGCCCCAGCATTTT. It codes for CASSLEPGGQPQHF. Variable domain in full (rest from reference TRBV11-2 and TRBJ1-5): EAGVAQSPRYKIIEKRQSVAFWCNPISGHATLYWYQQILGQGPKLLIQFQNNGVVDDSQLPKDRFSAERLKGVDSTLKIQPAKLEDSAVYLCASSLEPGGQPQHFGDGTRLSIL.

The V and J genes are TRBV5-1 and TRBJ2-1; perhaps TRBD1 as D (5 bases). The germline V gene has CDR1 SGHRS and CDR2 YFSETQ. Deletions cut 1 base from V and 4 bases from J, with 12 bases between. The CDR3 totals 15 residues. Here the CDR3 DNA reads TGCGCCAGCAGCTTGAGTACGGACAATTACAATGAGCAGTTCTTC. Protein: CASSLSTDNYNEQFF.

This clone has just a few counts. J is TRBJ1-5 and V is TRBV19; D remains unclear. V dropped 1 base and J dropped 4 bases, with 11 bases sitting between them. CDR3 length: 15 amino acids. The germline V gene encodes CDR1 LNHDA and CDR2 SQIVND (reference sequence). This chain's CDR3 is CASSIGGGNNQPQHF. DNA of the CDR3: TGTGCCAGTAGTATAGGCGGAGGGAATAATCAGCCCCAGCATTTT.

This sequence joins TRBV30 and TRBJ1-4, with 9 nucleotides matching TRBD1. This CDR3 is built from 14 residues. The V gene end was trimmed by 1 base and the J gene end by 8 bases; junction bases not matched to a gene: 5. The germline V gene encodes CDR1 GTSNPN and CDR2 SVGIG (reference sequence). CDR3 coding DNA: TGTGCCTGGAGTGCGGGACAGGGATGGGAAAAACTGTTTTTT. Translating gives CAWSAGQGWEKLFF.

The chain employs TRBV19 and TRBJ1-5, with a tentative D call TRBD1 (5 bases). The CDR3 extends over 16 amino acids. Trimming removed 1 base from V and 4 bases from J, with 14 bases in between. Per the germline V gene, CDR1 is LNHDA and CDR2 is SQIVND (reference sequence). This chain's CDR3 is CASSIASAGWNQPQHF. The CDR3 DNA reads TGTGCCAGTAGTATAGCCTCCGCAGGGTGGAATCAGCCCCAGCATTTT.

The CDR3 sequence is CASRSGQWNTEAFF. In DNA, the CDR3 is TGTGCCAGCAGATCGGGACAGTGGAACACTGAAGCTTTCTTT. The chain couples TRBV28 to TRBJ1-1, with 7 bases identical to TRBD1. J lost 1 base, V lost 6 bases, and 5 bases had no gene match. The germline CDR1 and CDR2 sequences are MDHEN and SYDVKM. CDR3 size: 14 residues.

The chain recombines TRBV7-9 with TRBJ1-4; D unresolved. This CDR3 has 14 residues. Germline V gene lookup returns CDR1 SEHNR and CDR2 FQNEAQ (reference sequence). V shed 1 base and J shed 4 bases, with 7 bases lying between them. The CDR3 spells CASSLDSFNEKLFF. The DNA of the CDR3 is TGTGCCAGCAGCTTAGACAGCTTTAATGAAAAACTGTTTTTT.

The genes are TRBV5-1 and TRBJ1-2, with D perhaps TRBD1 (6 bases). Germline V lookup: CDR1 SGHRS, CDR2 YFSETQ. Trimming took off 3 bases at V and 6 bases at J, with 12 bases between the two ends. The CDR3 loop spans 13 amino acids. The CDR3 region is CASSSEQGDGYTF. The CDR3 DNA sequence: TGCGCCAGCAGCTCGGAACAGGGTGATGGCTACACCTTC.

The V and J genes are TRBV2 and TRBJ2-2; 9 bases are a match to TRBD1. This CDR3 has 20 residues. V lost 0 bases and J lost 3; bases outside the gene matches: 14. Per germline, CDR1 SNHLY and CDR2 FYNNEI. The CDR3 nucleotides are TGTGCCAGCAGTGAAGCTAGCACATTTCCACAGGGGGCGGACACCGGGGAGCTGTTTTTT. Protein product: CASSEASTFPQGADTGELFF.

The sample holds one count of this clone. This chain connects TRBV4-2 to TRBJ1-4; possibly TRBD1 for D (5 bases). CDR1 LGHNA and CDR2 YNFKEQ come from the germline V gene. The CDR3 is 15 amino acids. V shed 0 bases and J shed 8 bases, with 13 bases lying between them. DNA for the CDR3: TGTGCCAGCAGCCAAGAGAGGGGTATGGGGGAAAAACTGTTTTTT. It encodes CASSQERGMGEKLFF.

The chain uses TRBV5-1 and TRBJ2-7, with D perhaps assigned TRBD1 or TRBD2 (6 bases each). This CDR3 has 13 residues. The germline V gene has CDR1 SGHRS and CDR2 YFSETQ. V lost 1 base to trimming and J lost 5 bases, with 10 bases between them. CDR3 in DNA: TGCGCCAGCAGCTTGAGGGGGGTCGACGAGCAGTACTTC. Encoded protein: CASSLRGVDEQYF.

This clone was recorded only once. The V call is TRBV6-1, the J call TRBJ2-1; 12 nucleotides match TRBD2. The CDR3 runs 13 residues. J lost 10 bases, V lost 8 bases, and 6 bases had no gene match. Germline CDR1 is MNHNS and CDR2 is SASEGT. The CDR3 here is CASAWTSGVEQFF. The CDR3 coding sequence is TGTGCCAGCGCGTGGACTAGCGGGGTCGAGCAGTTCTTC.

This clone came up a few times. This chain uses TRBV4-1 with TRBJ2-7; D remains unclear. The CDR3 is made up of 13 amino acids. Between the trimmed V and J ends, which lost 2 bases and 3 bases, there was a span of 8 bases. CDR1 is MGHRA, CDR2 YSYEKL, per germline. CDR3 residues: CASSQYMYYEQYF. CDR3 coding DNA: TGCGCCAGCAGCCAATACATGTACTACGAGCAGTACTTC.

The chain joins TRBV5-1 to TRBJ1-6, with D unclear. Germline lookup yields CDR1 SGHRS and CDR2 YFSETQ. There are 15 residues in the CDR3. Trimming left V 0 bases short and J 8 bases short, with 12 bases between. The CDR3 DNA is TGCGCCAGCAGCTTGGAGGTCGGTCCAGATTCACCCCTCCACTTT. Translation gives CASSLEVGPDSPLHF.

J is TRBJ1-5 and V is TRBV11-1; D not certain. Between the trimmed V and J ends, which lost 1 base and 3 bases, there was a span of 10 bases. This CDR3 has 15 amino acids. Germline lookup yields CDR1 SGHAT and CDR2 FQDESV (reference sequence). CDR3 protein: CASSLGGLDNQPQHF. The CDR3 nucleotides are TGTGCCAGCAGCTTAGGAGGCCTCGACAATCAGCCCCAGCATTTT.

The chain employs TRBV5-8 and TRBJ2-2, with D perhaps assigned TRBD1 or TRBD2 (5 bases each). The CDR3 totals 15 residues. The V end lost 1 base, the J end lost 5 bases, and 12 bases lay between the germline ends. In germline, CDR1 is SGHTS, CDR2 YDEGEE. Written as DNA, the CDR3 is TGTGCCAGCAGCTTGCGGGGCTGGGGGACCGGGGAGCTGTTTTTT. Its protein product is CASSLRGWGTGELFF.

This chain joins TRBV25-1 and TRBJ2-3; TRBD1 agrees at 7 bases. The CDR3 sequence is 16 residues long. The V segment lost 4 bases and the J segment 0 bases; nucleotides outside the gene matches: 7. Germline lookup yields CDR1 MGHDK and CDR2 SYGVNS. As DNA, the CDR3 is TGTGCCAGCAGTGCCCCGACAGGGCTTAGCACAGATACGCAGTATTTT. Protein: CASSAPTGLSTDTQYF. The entire variable domain, with the rest obtained from reference TRBV25-1 and TRBJ2-3, is as follows: EADIYQTPRYLVIGTGKKITLECSQTMGHDKMYWYQQDPGMELHLIHYSYGVNSTEKGDLSSESTVSRIRTEHFPLTLESARPSHTSQYLCASSAPTGLSTDTQYFGPGTRLTVL.

The chain is built from TRBV19 and TRBJ1-2; possibly TRBD1 for D (5 bases). V lost 9 bases to trimming and J lost 0 bases, with 20 bases between them. The CDR3 contains 16 residues. The germline V gene encodes CDR1 LNHDA and CDR2 SQIVND (reference sequence). The CDR3 loop is CASSSLLDKANYGYTF. CDR3 DNA: TGTGCCAGCTCTTCCCTTCTGGACAAAGCTAACTATGGCTACACCTTC.

The rearrangement uses TRBV6-1 and TRBJ1-5; 7 bases are shared with TRBD1. This CDR3 is 16 amino acids long. Looked up from germline, CDR1 is MNHNS and CDR2 is SASEGT. With 4 bases clipped from V and 3 bases from J, the junction kept 9 bases outside the gene matches. This CDR3 reads CASSATGRGVNQPQHF. The CDR3 DNA reads as TGTGCCAGCAGTGCGACAGGGAGGGGTGTCAATCAGCCCCAGCATTTT.

This clone has more than one count but fewer than ten. Other DNA sequences of this sample code for an identical CDR3. The chain has TRBV20-1 and TRBJ1-1, with D uncertain. This CDR3 has 11 residues. Germline lookup yields CDR1 DFQATT and CDR2 SNEGSKA (reference sequence). CDR3 DNA sequence: TGCAGGCCGAGTTCGAACACTGAAGCTTTCTTT. Protein: CRPSSNTEAFF.

The chain employs TRBV6-1 and TRBJ1-1, with D perhaps TRBD1 (5 bases). The ends were cut back, 4 bases at V and 1 base at J, with 7 bases in the middle. Germline V gene lookup returns CDR1 MNHNS and CDR2 SASEGT. This CDR3 is 13 amino acids long. In DNA, the CDR3 is TGTGCCAGCAGTGTGCAGGGGAACACTGAAGCTTTCTTT. This codes for CASSVQGNTEAFF.

V is TRBV4-2 and J is TRBJ1-1, with D uncertain. CDR3 length equals 16 residues. Germline V gives CDR1 LGHNA, CDR2 YNFKEQ. V gave up 2 bases and J gave up 2 bases, with 15 bases separating them. The CDR3 DNA is TGTGCCAGCAGCCAACCAAAAGGGTACTCCAACACTGAAGCTTTCTTT. Amino acids: CASSQPKGYSNTEAFF.

This chain joins TRBV30 and TRBJ2-7; the D call may be TRBD1 or TRBD2 (5 bases each). V lost 2 bases and J lost 0, with 11 bases in between. Looked up from germline, CDR1 is GTSNPN and CDR2 is SVGIG (reference sequence). The length of the CDR3 is 14 residues. CDR3 in amino acids: CAWSFKGSSYEQYF. CDR3 DNA sequence: TGTGCCTGGAGTTTTAAGGGGAGCTCCTACGAGCAGTACTTC.